This TCR beta chain was identified during a study of T cell repertoires in cytomegalovirus infection. Study-wide background: Both a matching HLA type and CMV infection were indicated by public TCR beta signatures.

CDR3 size: 13 residues. The V gene lost 0 bases and the J gene lost 3 bases, with 9 bases spanning the gap. The germline V gene encodes CDR1 DFQATT and CDR2 SNEGSKA (reference sequence). A remark on this clonotype: Its antigen is unknown.

TCRdb called the reads again in MiXCR, with one record for every CDR3 protein. The sample comprises hundreds of thousands of distinct CDR3 sequences, approximately 24% of which are singletons, and roughly 8% rests with the top ten. Study-wide results and limits: Cumulative frequency of public TCR beta families picked out carriers of CMV plus the relevant HLA. HLA-C-restricted CMV clonotypes gave the most frequent clonotype in two of eight donors.

This TCR came from a human donor in good health (CMV status not recorded). Some clones in this sample may be carry-over from other donors' samples. The genes are TRBV20-1 and TRBJ2-7, with D uncertain. The sequencing input was CD8+ T cells from PBMCs. The chain's CDR3 is CSARDPGLYEQYV. The CDR3 DNA sequence: TGCAGTGCTAGAGACCCAGGCCTCTACGAGCAGTACGTC.